This T cell receptor (beta chain) came from a study of human T cells and chemical hapten exposure. Study-wide findings and caveats: In comparison with controls, expanded TCRs gave rise to a significantly larger number of large CDR3 similarity clusters.

Germline V CDR1 and CDR2: DFQATT, SNEGSKA (reference sequence). The CDR3 length is 14 residues. As to this clonotype: Antigen specificity is unknown.

The library gave individual cDNA molecules unique molecular identifiers. TCRdb passed the RACE reads through MiXCR, listing each CDR3 protein once. The table lists tens of thousands of distinct CDR3 sequences, 10% to 15% of them singletons, with approximately 5% in the top ten. The time point denotes: patch test 3, about 24 weeks after DPC sensitization. The treatment was: therapeutic diphenylcyclopropenone sensitization with weekly scalp DPC. Sequences were derived from whole blood, sampled in connection with sensitization to the hapten diphenylcyclopropenone (DPC). The receptor was isolated from a woman aged 45-60 years with alopecia areata. Some clones in this sample may be carry-over from other donors' samples. The rearrangement joins TRBV20-1 to TRBJ2-3; 11 positions match TRBD2. Here the CDR3 DNA reads TGCAGCGAAAATAGCGGGAGGGCCGGTGATACGCAGTATTTT. Amino acids: CSENSGRAGDTQYF.